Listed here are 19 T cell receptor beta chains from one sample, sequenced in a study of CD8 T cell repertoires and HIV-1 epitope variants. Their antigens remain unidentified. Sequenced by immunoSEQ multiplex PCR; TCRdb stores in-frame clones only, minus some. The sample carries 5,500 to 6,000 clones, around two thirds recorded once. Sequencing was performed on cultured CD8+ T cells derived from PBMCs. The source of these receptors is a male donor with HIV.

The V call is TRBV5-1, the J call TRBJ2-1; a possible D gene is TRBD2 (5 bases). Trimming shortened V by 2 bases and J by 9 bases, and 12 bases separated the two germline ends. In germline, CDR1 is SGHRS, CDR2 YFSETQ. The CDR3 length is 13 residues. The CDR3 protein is CASSFLDYGEQFF. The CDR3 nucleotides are TGCGCCAGCAGCTTCCTTGACTATGGTGAGCAGTTCTTC.

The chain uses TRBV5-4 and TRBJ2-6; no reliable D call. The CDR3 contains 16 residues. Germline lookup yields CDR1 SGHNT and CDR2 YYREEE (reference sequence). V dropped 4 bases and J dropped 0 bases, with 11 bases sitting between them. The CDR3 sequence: CASSPSVNSGANVLTF. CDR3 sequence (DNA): TGTGCCAGCAGCCCGTCAGTGAACTCTGGGGCCAACGTCCTGACTTTC.

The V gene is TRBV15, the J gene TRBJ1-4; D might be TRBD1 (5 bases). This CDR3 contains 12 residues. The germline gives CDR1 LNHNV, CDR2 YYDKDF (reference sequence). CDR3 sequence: CPRTISNEKLFF. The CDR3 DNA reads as TGTCCAAGGACAATATCTAATGAAAAACTGTTTTTT.

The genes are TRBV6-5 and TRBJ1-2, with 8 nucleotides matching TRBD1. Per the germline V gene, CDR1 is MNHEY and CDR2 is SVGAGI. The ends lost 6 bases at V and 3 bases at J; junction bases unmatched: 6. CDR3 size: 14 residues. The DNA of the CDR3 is TGTGCCAGCAGATCCTTACAGGGGGACTATGGCTACACCTTC. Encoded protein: CASRSLQGDYGYTF.

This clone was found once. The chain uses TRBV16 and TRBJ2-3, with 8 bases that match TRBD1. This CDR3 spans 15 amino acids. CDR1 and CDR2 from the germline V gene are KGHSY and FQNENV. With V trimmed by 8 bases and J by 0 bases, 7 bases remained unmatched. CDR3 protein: CASEPTGGSTDTQYF. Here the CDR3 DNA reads TGTGCCAGCGAACCCACAGGGGGAAGCACAGATACGCAGTATTTT.

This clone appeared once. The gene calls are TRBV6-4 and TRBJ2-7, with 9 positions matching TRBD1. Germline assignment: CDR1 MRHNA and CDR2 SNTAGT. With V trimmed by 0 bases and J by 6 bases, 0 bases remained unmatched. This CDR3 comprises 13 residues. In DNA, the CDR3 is TGTGCCAGCAGTGACTCGGACAGGGGCGAGCAGTACTTC. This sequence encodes CASSDSDRGEQYF.

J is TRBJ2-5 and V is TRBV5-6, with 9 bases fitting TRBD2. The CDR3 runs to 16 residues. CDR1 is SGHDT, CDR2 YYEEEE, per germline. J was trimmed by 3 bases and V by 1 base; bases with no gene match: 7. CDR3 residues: CASSLSLERGEETQYF. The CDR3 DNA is TGTGCCAGCAGCTTGAGTTTAGAGCGGGGGGAAGAGACCCAGTACTTC.

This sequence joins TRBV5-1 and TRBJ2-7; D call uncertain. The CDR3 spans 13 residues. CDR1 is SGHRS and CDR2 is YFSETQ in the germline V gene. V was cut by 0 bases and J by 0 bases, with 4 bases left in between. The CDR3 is CASSLESSYEQYF. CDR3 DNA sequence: TGCGCCAGCAGCTTGGAGAGCTCCTACGAGCAGTACTTC.

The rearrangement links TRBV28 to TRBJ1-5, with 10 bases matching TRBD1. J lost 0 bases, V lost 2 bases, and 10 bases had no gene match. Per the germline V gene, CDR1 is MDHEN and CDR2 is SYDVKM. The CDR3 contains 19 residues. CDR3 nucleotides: TGTGCCAGCAGTTTAACCGGGACAGGGGTACGATATAGCAATCAGCCCCAGCATTTT. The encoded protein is CASSLTGTGVRYSNQPQHF.

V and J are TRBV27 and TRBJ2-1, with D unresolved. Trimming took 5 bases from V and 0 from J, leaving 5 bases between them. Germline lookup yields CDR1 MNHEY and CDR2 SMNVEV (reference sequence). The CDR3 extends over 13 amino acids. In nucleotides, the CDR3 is TGTGCCAGCAGTGCCAACTCCTACAATGAGCAGTTCTTC. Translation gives CASSANSYNEQFF.

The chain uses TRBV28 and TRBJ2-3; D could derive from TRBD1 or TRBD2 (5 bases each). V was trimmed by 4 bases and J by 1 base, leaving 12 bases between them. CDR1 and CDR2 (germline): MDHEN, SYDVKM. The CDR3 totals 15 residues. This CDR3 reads CASSWGSSGTDTQYF. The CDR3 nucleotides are TGTGCCAGCAGTTGGGGGTCCTCCGGCACAGATACGCAGTATTTT.

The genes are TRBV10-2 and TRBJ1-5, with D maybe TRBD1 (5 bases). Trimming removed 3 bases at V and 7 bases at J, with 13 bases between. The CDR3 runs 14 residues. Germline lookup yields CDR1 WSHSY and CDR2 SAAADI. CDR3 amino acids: CASSDRGSTQPQHF. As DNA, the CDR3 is TGCGCCAGCAGTGATAGGGGAAGTACCCAGCCCCAGCATTTT.

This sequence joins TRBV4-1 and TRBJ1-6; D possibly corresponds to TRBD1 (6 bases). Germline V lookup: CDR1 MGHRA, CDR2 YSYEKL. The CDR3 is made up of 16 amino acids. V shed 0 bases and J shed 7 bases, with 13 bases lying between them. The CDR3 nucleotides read TGCGCCAGCAGCCAAGATACGGGGGCCAGGAATTCACCCCTCCACTTT. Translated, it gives CASSQDTGARNSPLHF.

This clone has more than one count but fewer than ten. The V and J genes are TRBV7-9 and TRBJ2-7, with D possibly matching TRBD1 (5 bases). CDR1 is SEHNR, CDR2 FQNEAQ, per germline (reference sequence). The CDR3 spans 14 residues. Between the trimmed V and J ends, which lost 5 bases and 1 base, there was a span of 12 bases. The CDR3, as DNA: TGTGCCAGCAGCCCCGTGCAGGGTTCCTACGAGCAGTACTTC. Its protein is CASSPVQGSYEQYF.

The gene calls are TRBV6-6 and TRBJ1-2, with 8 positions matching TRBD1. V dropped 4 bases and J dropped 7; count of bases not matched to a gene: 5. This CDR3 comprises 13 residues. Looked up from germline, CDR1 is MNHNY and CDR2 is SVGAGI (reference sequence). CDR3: CASSLQGDGGYTF. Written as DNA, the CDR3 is TGTGCCAGCAGTTTACAGGGGGACGGTGGCTACACCTTC.

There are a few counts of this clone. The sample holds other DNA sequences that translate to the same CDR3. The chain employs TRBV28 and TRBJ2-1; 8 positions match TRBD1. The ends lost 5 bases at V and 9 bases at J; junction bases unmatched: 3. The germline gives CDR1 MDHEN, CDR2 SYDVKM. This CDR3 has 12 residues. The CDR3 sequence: CASSLQGGEQFF. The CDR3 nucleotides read TGTGCCAGCAGTCTACAGGGGGGTGAGCAGTTCTTC.

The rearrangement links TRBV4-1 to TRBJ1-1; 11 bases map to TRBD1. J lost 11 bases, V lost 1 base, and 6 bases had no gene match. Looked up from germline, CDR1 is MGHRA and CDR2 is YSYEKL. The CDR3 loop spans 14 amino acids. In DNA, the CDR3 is TGCGCCAGCAGCCAAGGGGACAGGGGGGCGATGGCTTTCTTT. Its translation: CASSQGDRGAMAFF.

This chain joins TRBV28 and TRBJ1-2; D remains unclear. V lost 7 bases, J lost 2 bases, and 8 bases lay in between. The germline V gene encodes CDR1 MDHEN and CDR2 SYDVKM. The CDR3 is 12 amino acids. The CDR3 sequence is CASISSNYGYTF. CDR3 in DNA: TGTGCCAGCATCAGCAGCAACTATGGCTACACCTTC.

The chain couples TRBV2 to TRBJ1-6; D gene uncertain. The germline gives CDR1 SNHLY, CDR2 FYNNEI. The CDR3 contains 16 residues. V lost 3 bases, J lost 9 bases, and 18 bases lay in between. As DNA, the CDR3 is TGTGCCAGCAGTGAGGGTATTATCGGAGGGATTTCACCCCTCCACTTT. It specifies CASSEGIIGGISPLHF.